The 12 T cell receptor beta chains reported below all come from one sample, sequenced in a study of regulatory T cells in long-lasting Graves disease. Indicated time point: newly diagnosed GD, antithyroid drugs for less than 3 months. PBMC RNA served as the TCR library source. Building the TCR beta libraries relied on iRepertoire HTBI primers, and CDR3 regions underwent Arm-PCR. TCRdb ran MiXCR on the multiplex PCR reads and lists one entry per CDR3 protein. The table has around 480,000 distinct CDR3 sequences, 15% to 20% seen once. This sample also belongs to another study, concerning T cells in Graves' hyperthyroidism and ophthalmopathy.

The sequences come from peripheral blood mononuclear cells (PBMCs), collected at new diagnosis, from a patient treated with antithyroid drugs. These receptors originate from a woman aged 35-65 years with Graves disease.

This chain links TRBV12-3 or TRBV12-4 with TRBJ2-7, with 9 positions matching TRBD1. The CDR3 is made up of 12 amino acids. The J segment lost 5 bases and the V segment lost 7 bases, leaving 3 bases of the junction unmatched. CDR3 sequence (DNA): TGTGCCAGCAAGGACAGGGGTCACGAGCAGTACTTC. This encodes CASKDRGHEQYF.

The chain is built from TRBV7-2 and TRBJ1-6, with 9 nucleotides matching TRBD1. This CDR3 has 18 residues. From germline, CDR1 is SGHTA and CDR2 FQGNSA. V shed 6 bases and J 0 bases; nucleotides not matched to a gene: 9. CDR3 sequence (DNA): TGTGCCAGCAGTCGGGGACAGGGCCTAAGCTCCTATAATTCACCCCTCCACTTT. Residues: CASSRGQGLSSYNSPLHF.

This clonotype was counted ten times or more. The chain couples TRBV20-1 to TRBJ1-2; tentative D call: TRBD1 (5 bases). CDR3 length: 11 residues. In germline, CDR1 is DFQATT, CDR2 SNEGSKA (reference sequence). CDR3 bases: TGCAGCGCCGGGACCTTAACTGGCTACACCTTC. It is translated as CSAGTLTGYTF.

The table lists this clonotype with a few counts. The chain employs TRBV7-2 and TRBJ2-1; 14 nucleotides align to TRBD2. V lost 3 bases, J lost 6 bases, and 4 bases stayed unmatched. This CDR3 contains 16 residues. Germline V gene sequence: CDR1 SGHTA, CDR2 FQGNSA. CDR3 DNA sequence: TGTGCCAGCAGCTTCCAGACTAGCGGGGGGGTCAATGAGCAGTTCTTC. This translates into CASSFQTSGGVNEQFF. Based on the CDR3 plus reference TRBV7-2 and TRBJ2-1, the full variable domain is GAGVSQSPSNKVTEKGKDVELRCDPISGHTALYWYRQSLGQGLEFLIYFQGNSAPDKSGLPSDRFSAERTGGSVSTLTIQRTQQEDSAVYLCASSFQTSGGVNEQFFGPGTRLTVL.

This clonotype has ten or more counts. The genes are TRBV12-3 or TRBV12-4 and TRBJ2-1; 7 bases fit TRBD2. The junction had 16 bases not matched to a gene; V was cut back by 5 bases and J by 0 bases. The length of the CDR3 is 19 residues. For the CDR3, the DNA is TGTGCCAGCAGTCCCGGACTAGTGGCCCGCGAGAGCTCCTACAATGAGCAGTTCTTC. Encoded protein: CASSPGLVARESSYNEQFF.

This clonotype was seen repeatedly, ten times or more. The chain links TRBV11-2 to TRBJ1-5; D is possibly TRBD1 (5 bases). The V end lost 3 bases, the J end lost 3 bases, and 9 bases lay between the germline ends. The CDR3 is 14 amino acids. Germline CDR1 SGHAT, CDR2 FQNNGV. The CDR3 sequence: CASSLGPSNQPQHF. CDR3 nucleotide sequence: TGTGCCAGCAGCTTGGGACCTTCCAATCAGCCCCAGCATTTT.

This clonotype was detected many times. This CDR3 reads CASAHRGDGINTEAFF. CDR3 bases: TGTGCCAGCGCTCACAGAGGTGACGGAATTAACACTGAAGCTTTCTTT. V is TRBV6-1 and J is TRBJ1-1, with D uncertain. Germline lookup yields CDR1 MNHNS and CDR2 SASEGT. Trimming shortened V by 8 bases and J by 2 bases, and 21 bases separated the two germline ends. This CDR3 comprises 16 residues.

This chain links TRBV6-1 with TRBJ1-5, with 8 bases aligning to TRBD1. CDR1 MNHNS and CDR2 SASEGT come from the germline V gene. CDR3 length equals 15 residues. V lost 5 bases to trimming and J lost 7 bases; unmatched junction nucleotides: 10. This CDR3 is CASSSSGGWTQPQHF. In nucleotides, the CDR3 is TGTGCCAGCAGTAGCTCAGGGGGCTGGACGCAGCCCCAGCATTTT.

The chain employs TRBV20-1 and TRBJ1-1; 8 nucleotides agree with TRBD1. CDR1 DFQATT and CDR2 SNEGSKA come from the germline V gene (reference sequence). The CDR3 length is 13 residues. V lost 2 bases, J lost 7 bases, and 6 bases stayed unmatched. The chain's CDR3 is CSARTRDRGEAFF. CDR3 nucleotide sequence: TGCAGTGCTAGAACCCGCGACAGGGGTGAAGCTTTCTTT.

About this clonotype itself: Given a much more abundant clone one base away, this may be a read error. The chain recombines TRBV2 with TRBJ2-5, with 10 bases matching TRBD2. Germline values: CDR1 SNHLY, CDR2 FYNNEI. This CDR3 has 17 amino acids. The CDR3 region has the DNA TGCGCCAGCAGCCAAGCCTTAGCGGGGGGCGATGAAAAGACCCAGTACTTC. As protein: CASSQALAGGDEKTQYF. The whole variable domain, filled in from reference TRBV2 and TRBJ2-5, reads EPEVTQTPSHQVTQMGQEVILRCVPISNHLYFYWYRQILGQKVEFLVSFYNNEISEKSEIFDDQFSVERPDGSNFTLKIRSTKLEDSAMYFCASSQALAGGDEKTQYFGPGTRLLVL.

The table lists this clonotype with a few counts. The rearrangement links TRBV4-1 to TRBJ1-1; 8 bases are shared with TRBD1. The CDR3 spans 18 residues. Trimming removed 1 base from V and 5 bases from J; junction bases left unmatched: 15. The germline CDR1 and CDR2 sequences are MGHRA and YSYEKL. CDR3 region: CASSQGGIRTGRKTEAFF. The CDR3 DNA reads TGCGCCAGCAGCCAAGGAGGGATTAGGACAGGGAGGAAGACTGAAGCTTTCTTT.

This clonotype was counted a few times. The chain combines TRBV10-3 with TRBJ2-3, with TRBD1 matching over 12 bases. CDR1 is ENHRY, CDR2 SYGVKD, per germline. Trimming at V came to 3 bases and at J to 6 bases, leaving 13 bases not matched to a gene. The CDR3 contains 18 residues. The chain's CDR3 is CAISDQSGTGGLRDTQYF. CDR3 DNA: TGTGCCATCAGTGACCAATCCGGGACAGGGGGCCTAAGGGATACGCAGTATTTT.